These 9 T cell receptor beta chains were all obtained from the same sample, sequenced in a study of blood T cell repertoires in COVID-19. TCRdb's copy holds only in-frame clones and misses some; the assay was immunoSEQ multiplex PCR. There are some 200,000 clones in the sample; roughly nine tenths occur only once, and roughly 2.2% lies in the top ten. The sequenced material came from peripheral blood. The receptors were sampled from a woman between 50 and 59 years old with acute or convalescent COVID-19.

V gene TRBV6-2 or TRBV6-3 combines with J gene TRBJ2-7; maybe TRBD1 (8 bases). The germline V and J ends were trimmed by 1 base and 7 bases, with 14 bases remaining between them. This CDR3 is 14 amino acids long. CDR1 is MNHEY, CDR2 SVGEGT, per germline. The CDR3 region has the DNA TGTGCCAGCAGTTACTTAGGACAGGGAGGGGAGCAGTACTTC. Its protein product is CASSYLGQGGEQYF.

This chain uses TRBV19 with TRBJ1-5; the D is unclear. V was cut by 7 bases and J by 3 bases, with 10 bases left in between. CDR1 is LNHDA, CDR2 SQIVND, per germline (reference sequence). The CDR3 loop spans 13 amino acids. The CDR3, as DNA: TGTGCCAGTACCCCACAGCCCAATCAGCCCCAGCATTTT. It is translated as CASTPQPNQPQHF.

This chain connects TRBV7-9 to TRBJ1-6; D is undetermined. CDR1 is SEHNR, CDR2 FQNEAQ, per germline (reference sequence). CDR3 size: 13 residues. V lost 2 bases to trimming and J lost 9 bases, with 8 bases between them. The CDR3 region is CASSLRSSSPLHF. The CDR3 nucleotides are TGTGCCAGCAGCTTAAGGAGTAGTTCACCCCTCCACTTT.

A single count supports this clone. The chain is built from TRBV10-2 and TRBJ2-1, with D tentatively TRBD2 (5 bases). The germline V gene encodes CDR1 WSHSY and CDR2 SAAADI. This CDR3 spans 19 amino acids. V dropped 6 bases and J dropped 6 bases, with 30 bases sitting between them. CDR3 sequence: CASSALLRTGRDIINEQFF. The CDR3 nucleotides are TGCGCCAGCAGCGCACTTTTGCGGACTGGGCGCGATATCATCAATGAGCAGTTCTTC.

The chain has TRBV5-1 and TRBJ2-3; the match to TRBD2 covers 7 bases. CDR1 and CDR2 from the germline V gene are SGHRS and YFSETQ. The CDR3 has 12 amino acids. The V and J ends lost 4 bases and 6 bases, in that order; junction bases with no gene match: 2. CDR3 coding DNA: TGCGCCAGCAGCGAACTAGCGGATACGCAGTATTTT. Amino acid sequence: CASSELADTQYF.

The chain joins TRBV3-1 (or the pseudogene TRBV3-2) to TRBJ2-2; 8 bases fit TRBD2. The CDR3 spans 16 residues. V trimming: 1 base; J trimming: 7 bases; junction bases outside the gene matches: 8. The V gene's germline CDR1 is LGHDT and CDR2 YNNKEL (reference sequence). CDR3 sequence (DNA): TGTGCCAGCAGCCAAGCGCGGGGGGCGCAATACGGGGAGCTGTTTTTT. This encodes CASSQARGAQYGELFF.

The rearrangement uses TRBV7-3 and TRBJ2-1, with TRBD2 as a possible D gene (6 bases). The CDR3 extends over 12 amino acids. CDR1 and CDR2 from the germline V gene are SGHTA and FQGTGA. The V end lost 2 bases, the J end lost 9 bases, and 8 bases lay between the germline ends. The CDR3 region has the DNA TGTGCCAGCAGCTTAGGGGGGACTGAGCAGTTCTTC. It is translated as CASSLGGTEQFF.

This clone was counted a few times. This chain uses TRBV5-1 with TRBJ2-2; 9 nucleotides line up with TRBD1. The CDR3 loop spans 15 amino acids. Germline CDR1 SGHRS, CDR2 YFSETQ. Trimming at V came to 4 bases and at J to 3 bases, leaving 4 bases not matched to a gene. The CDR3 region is CASSNRDRDTGELFF. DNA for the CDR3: TGCGCCAGCAGCAACCGGGACAGGGACACCGGGGAGCTGTTTTTT.

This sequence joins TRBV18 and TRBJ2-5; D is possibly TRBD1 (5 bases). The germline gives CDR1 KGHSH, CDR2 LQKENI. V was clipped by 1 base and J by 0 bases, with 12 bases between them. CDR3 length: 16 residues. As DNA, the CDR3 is TGTGCCAGCTCACCACGGCCAGGGCCCTACCAAGAGACCCAGTACTTC. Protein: CASSPRPGPYQETQYF.